Below are 27 T cell receptor beta chains sequenced from a single sample in a study of blood T cell repertoires in COVID-19. Some clones are missing from TCRdb's copy, which holds only in-frame ones; the method was immunoSEQ multiplex PCR. The sample has about 130,000 clones; roughly 84% are singletons. Sequenced material: peripheral blood. All receptors derive from a woman older than 75 with acute or convalescent COVID-19.

V and J are TRBV5-1 and TRBJ2-3; D remains unclear. V was clipped by 1 base and J by 1 base, with 10 bases between them. Germline assignment: CDR1 SGHRS and CDR2 YFSETQ. This CDR3 is built from 15 residues. As DNA, the CDR3 is TGCGCCAGCAGCTTGCTGCCGGTTGGCACAGATACGCAGTATTTT. It translates to CASSLLPVGTDTQYF.

This clone turned up a few times. V gene TRBV9 combines with J gene TRBJ1-1; D gene ambiguous. V was trimmed by 3 bases and J by 1 base, leaving 13 bases between them. CDR1 and CDR2 (germline): SGDLS, YYNGEE. The CDR3 extends over 15 amino acids. CDR3 sequence reads: CASSARGSQNTEAFF. The CDR3 DNA reads as TGTGCCAGCAGCGCCCGAGGGTCCCAGAACACTGAAGCTTTCTTT.

The gene calls are TRBV4-3 and TRBJ1-1; D is uncertain. This CDR3 is built from 13 residues. Trimming cost V 3 bases and J 0 bases, with 5 bases left between them. Germline loops: CDR1 LGHNA, CDR2 YSLEER. CDR3 DNA: TGCGCCAGCAGCCAGCGAGTGAACACTGAAGCTTTCTTT. This sequence encodes CASSQRVNTEAFF.

The gene calls are TRBV7-2 and TRBJ2-7; 16 positions agree with TRBD2. V trimming: 5 bases; J trimming: 9 bases; junction bases outside the gene matches: 7. The CDR3 totals 15 residues. Germline values: CDR1 SGHTA, CDR2 FQGNSA. The CDR3 DNA is TGTGCCAGCAGCGGGGGGACTAGCGGGAGGGTTAGGCAGTACTTC. Translation: CASSGGTSGRVRQYF.

This chain links TRBV24-1 with TRBJ2-5, with 12 bases aligning to TRBD2. Looked up from germline, CDR1 is KGHDR and CDR2 is SFDVKD. The CDR3 is 16 residues long. J gave up 2 bases and V 3 bases, and 3 bases lay outside the gene matches. The CDR3 DNA sequence: TGTGCCACCAGTGATAGGGGGACTAGCGGGCAAGAGACCCAGTACTTC. It specifies CATSDRGTSGQETQYF.

The chain combines TRBV24-1 with TRBJ2-1, with 16 nucleotides matching TRBD2. V lost 10 bases to trimming and J lost 3 bases; unmatched junction nucleotides: 14. Germline V CDR1 and CDR2: KGHDR, SFDVKD. This CDR3 spans 19 amino acids. The CDR3 sequence: CATPFPGLAGGDLYNEQFF. CDR3 in DNA: TGTGCCACTCCGTTCCCGGGACTAGCGGGAGGGGACCTCTACAATGAGCAGTTCTTC.

The rearrangement joins TRBV5-6 to TRBJ1-2; TRBD1 agrees at 8 bases. The CDR3 extends over 16 amino acids. The germline V gene has CDR1 SGHDT and CDR2 YYEEEE. Trimming at V came to 0 bases and at J to 5 bases, leaving 9 bases not matched to a gene. Written as DNA, the CDR3 is TGTGCCAGCAGCTTGGATATCTTGGACAGGGAATATGGCTACACCTTC. Protein sequence: CASSLDILDREYGYTF.

V and J are TRBV10-3 and TRBJ1-5; the D gene is possibly TRBD1 (5 bases). This CDR3 contains 14 residues. V lost 10 bases, J lost 4 bases, and 17 bases lay in between. The germline V gene has CDR1 ENHRY and CDR2 SYGVKD. This CDR3 reads CATNGPGLNQPQHF. The DNA of the CDR3 is TGTGCCACCAACGGTCCAGGGCTAAATCAGCCCCAGCATTTT.

This rearrangement joins TRBV18 to TRBJ2-3; perhaps TRBD1 as D (6 bases). V was trimmed by 3 bases and J by 3 bases, leaving 10 bases between them. Per the germline V gene, CDR1 is KGHSH and CDR2 is LQKENI. CDR3 length equals 14 residues. The CDR3 nucleotides are TGTGCCAGCTCACCCAGACAGGAGACAGATACGCAGTATTTT. Translation gives CASSPRQETDTQYF. The complete variable domain, with remaining parts taken from reference TRBV18 and TRBJ2-3, reads NAGVMQNPRHLVRRRGQEARLRCSPMKGHSHVYWYRQLPEEGLKFMVYLQKENIIDESGMPKERFSAEFPKEGPSILRIQQVVRGDSAAYFCASSPRQETDTQYFGPGTRLTVL.

This clone was counted only a few times. V usage is TRBV19 and J usage is TRBJ1-5, with a weak D call TRBD1 (5 bases). CDR3 size: 17 residues. V was pared by 7 bases and J by 2 bases, with 21 bases between. Germline CDR1 and CDR2: LNHDA and SQIVND (reference sequence). The DNA for the CDR3 is TGTGCCAGTACCCCAACTTTCGGGGGAAGGGGCAATCAGCCCCAGCATTTT. Protein product: CASTPTFGGRGNQPQHF.

This clone was counted only a few times. This chain uses TRBV27 with TRBJ2-6; no clear D gene. The V gene lost 10 bases and the J gene lost 4 bases, with 17 bases spanning the gap. In germline, CDR1 is MNHEY, CDR2 SMNVEV (reference sequence). This CDR3 comprises 15 residues. CDR3 bases: TGTGCCACCCGGCTGGATTTCGGGGGGGCCAACGTCCTGACTTTC. It is translated as CATRLDFGGANVLTF. Based on the CDR3 plus reference TRBV27 and TRBJ2-6, the full variable domain is EAQVTQNPRYLITVTGKKLTVTCSQNMNHEYMSWYRQDPGLGLRQIYYSMNVEVTDKGDVPEGYKVSRKEKRNFPLILESPSPNQTSLYFCATRLDFGGANVLTFGAGSRLTVL.

The chain links TRBV7-8 to TRBJ1-2, with 7 bases aligning to TRBD1. CDR1 and CDR2 from the germline V gene are SGHVS and FQNEAQ. The CDR3 spans 15 residues. The V gene end was trimmed by 0 bases and the J gene end by 8 bases; junction bases not matched to a gene: 9. The CDR3 is CASSLAETGVYGYTF. In DNA, the CDR3 is TGTGCCAGCAGCTTAGCGGAAACAGGGGTTTACGGCTACACCTTC.

The rearrangement links TRBV4-3 to TRBJ2-7, with D tentatively TRBD1 (7 bases). The CDR3 length is 16 residues. CDR1 is LGHNA, CDR2 YSLEER, per germline. Trimming cost V 0 bases and J 2 bases, with 14 bases left between them. The CDR3 coding sequence is TGCGCCAGCAGCCAAGATAGGGGCAGGGGGGCCTACGAGCAGTACTTC. Translated: CASSQDRGRGAYEQYF.

The gene calls are TRBV7-7 and TRBJ1-6, with a possible D match to TRBD1 (5 bases). CDR1 is SSHAT and CDR2 is FNYEAQ in the germline V gene (reference sequence). Trimming stripped 1 base from V and 6 bases from J, with 13 bases between. The CDR3 has 16 amino acids. The CDR3 coding sequence is TGTGCCAGCAGCTTAGAAGGTTGGACATTTAATTCACCCCTCCACTTT. It is translated as CASSLEGWTFNSPLHF.

The chain employs TRBV11-3 and TRBJ1-3; D unresolved. In germline, CDR1 is SGHNT, CDR2 YENEEA. The CDR3 extends over 15 amino acids. V dropped 1 base and J dropped 0 bases, with 7 bases sitting between them. This chain's CDR3 is CASSLGRNSGNTIYF. CDR3 nucleotide sequence: TGTGCCAGCAGCTTAGGGCGGAACTCTGGAAACACCATATATTTT.

The chain has TRBV11-2 and TRBJ1-2, with unresolved D. Germline V lookup: CDR1 SGHAT, CDR2 FQNNGV. The CDR3 sequence is 17 residues long. V lost 2 bases and J lost 2, with 18 bases in between. The CDR3 protein is CASSLSLIPLGNYGYTF. The DNA of the CDR3 is TGTGCCAGCAGCTTATCCCTTATCCCGCTGGGCAACTATGGCTACACCTTC.

The chain uses TRBV2 and TRBJ2-5; D ambiguous. The CDR3 totals 14 residues. Germline V lookup: CDR1 SNHLY, CDR2 FYNNEI. V lost 4 bases to trimming and J lost 1 base, with 10 bases between them. The CDR3 region has the DNA TGTGCCAGCAGTGTTAGCAGAACCCAAGAGACCCAGTACTTC. Translated, it gives CASSVSRTQETQYF. Complete variable domain (other parts from reference TRBV2 and TRBJ2-5): EPEVTQTPSHQVTQMGQEVILRCVPISNHLYFYWYRQILGQKVEFLVSFYNNEISEKSEIFDDQFSVERPDGSNFTLKIRSTKLEDSAMYFCASSVSRTQETQYFGPGTRLLVL.

The chain joins TRBV6-2 or TRBV6-3 to TRBJ1-1; TRBD1 is a possible D gene (5 bases). The CDR3 consists of 15 residues. The V gene's germline CDR1 is MNHEY and CDR2 SVGEGT. Trimming pared 5 bases from V and 4 bases from J, leaving 17 bases between. The CDR3 reads CASSRPRGGSTEAFF. Here the CDR3 DNA reads TGTGCCAGCAGTCGCCCGCGGGGGGGAAGCACTGAAGCTTTCTTT.

This clone has only one observation. This chain uses TRBV21-1 with TRBJ1-1; TRBD1, the table's D call, lacks a check against the DNA. TRBV21-1 is noted as a pseudogene. The CDR3 extends over 13 amino acids. CDR3 in DNA: TGTGCCAGCATCAGGGTGGGGTGCACTGAAGCTTTCTTT. Protein: CASIRVGCTEAFF.

The chain uses TRBV19 and TRBJ1-5, with 7 bases lining up with TRBD1. The CDR3 has 15 residues. J gave up 4 bases and V 7 bases, and 10 bases lay outside the gene matches. In germline, CDR1 is LNHDA, CDR2 SQIVND (reference sequence). This CDR3 reads CASTVMGQFNQPQHF. The CDR3 DNA reads as TGTGCCAGTACCGTCATGGGACAGTTTAATCAGCCCCAGCATTTT.

V gene TRBV6-6 combines with J gene TRBJ2-1, with D possibly being TRBD2 (6 bases). The germline V gene encodes CDR1 MNHNY and CDR2 SVGAGI (reference sequence). This CDR3 region has 13 residues. Trimming left V 5 bases short and J 15 bases short, with 20 bases between. This chain's CDR3 is CASSPRDSNSPFF. The CDR3 DNA reads as TGTGCCAGCAGTCCGAGGGACTCCAACAGTCCGTTCTTC.

V usage is TRBV30 and J usage is TRBJ1-6, with D tentatively TRBD1 (6 bases). Per germline, CDR1 GTSNPN and CDR2 SVGIG (reference sequence). V was trimmed by 1 base and J by 10 bases, leaving 14 bases between them. This CDR3 is built from 14 residues. The CDR3 loop reads CAWSGTVRGSPLHF. The CDR3 DNA reads as TGTGCCTGGAGTGGGACAGTCCGTGGATCACCCCTCCACTTT.

V is TRBV19 and J is TRBJ2-1; the match to TRBD1 covers 9 bases. Germline V lookup: CDR1 LNHDA, CDR2 SQIVND (reference sequence). This CDR3 spans 18 amino acids. The J segment lost 6 bases and the V segment lost 0 bases, leaving 12 bases of the junction unmatched. CDR3 coding DNA: TGTGCCAGTAGTATAGACTACGGACCTGGACAGGGGTTCAATGAGCAGTTCTTC. It specifies CASSIDYGPGQGFNEQFF.

The V and J genes are TRBV18 and TRBJ2-1; weak D call: TRBD2 (7 bases). Trimming shortened V by 1 base and J by 12 bases, and 22 bases separated the two germline ends. CDR1 KGHSH and CDR2 LQKENI come from the germline V gene. The CDR3 runs to 16 residues. The CDR3 is CASSPQVGRGAGWQFF. CDR3 nucleotides: TGTGCCAGCTCACCACAGGTCGGCCGGGGGGCTGGTTGGCAGTTCTTC.

This chain uses TRBV6-5 with TRBJ1-1, with 11 bases matching TRBD1. Germline V CDR1 and CDR2: MNHEY, SVGAGI. This CDR3 has 15 residues. Trimming took 7 bases from V and 4 from J; bases not matched to a gene: 8. The CDR3 DNA follows: TGTGCCAGCAACCCTAGGACAGGGGGCGTCACTGAAGCTTTCTTT. Protein: CASNPRTGGVTEAFF.

This clone turned up a few times. The rearrangement joins TRBV7-9 to TRBJ1-4; D possibly corresponds to TRBD1 (5 bases). V dropped 3 bases and J dropped 7 bases, with 15 bases sitting between them. The CDR3 length is 15 residues. Germline V gene sequence: CDR1 SEHNR, CDR2 FQNEAQ (reference sequence). The CDR3 DNA sequence: TGTGCCAGCAGCTTCGCAGGGATCAGTGGTGAAAAACTGTTTTTT. It encodes CASSFAGISGEKLFF.

The chain combines TRBV14 with TRBJ1-2; D not resolved. The CDR3 covers 13 residues. Germline V lookup: CDR1 SGHDN, CDR2 FVKESK. V lost 5 bases, J lost 8 bases, and 15 bases lay in between. CDR3 sequence reads: CASSSLTLSGYTF. The CDR3 nucleotides are TGTGCCAGCAGCTCACTGACATTGTCGGGCTACACCTTC. Filled out from reference TRBV14 and TRBJ1-2, the complete variable domain reads EAGVTQFPSHSVIEKGQTVTLRCDPISGHDNLYWYRRVMGKEIKFLLHFVKESKQDESGMPNNRFLAERTGGTYSTLKVQPAELEDSGVYFCASSSLTLSGYTFGSGTRLTVV.